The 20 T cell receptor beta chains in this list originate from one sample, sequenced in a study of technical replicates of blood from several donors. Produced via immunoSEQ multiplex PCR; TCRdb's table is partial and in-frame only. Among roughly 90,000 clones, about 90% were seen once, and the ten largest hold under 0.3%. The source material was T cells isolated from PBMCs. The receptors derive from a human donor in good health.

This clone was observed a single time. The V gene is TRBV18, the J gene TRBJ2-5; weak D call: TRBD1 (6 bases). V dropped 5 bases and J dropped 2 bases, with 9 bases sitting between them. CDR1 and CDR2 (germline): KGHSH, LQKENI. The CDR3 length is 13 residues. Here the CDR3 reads CASSTGRQETQYF. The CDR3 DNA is TGTGCCAGCTCAACAGGGCGGCAAGAGACCCAGTACTTC.

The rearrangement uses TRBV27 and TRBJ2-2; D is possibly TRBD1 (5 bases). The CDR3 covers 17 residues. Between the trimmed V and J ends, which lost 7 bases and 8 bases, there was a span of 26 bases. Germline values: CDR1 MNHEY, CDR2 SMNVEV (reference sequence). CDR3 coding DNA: TGTGCCAGCACCACCTCATTTCGGACAAACTTGGAGGGGGAGCTGTTTTTT. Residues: CASTTSFRTNLEGELFF.

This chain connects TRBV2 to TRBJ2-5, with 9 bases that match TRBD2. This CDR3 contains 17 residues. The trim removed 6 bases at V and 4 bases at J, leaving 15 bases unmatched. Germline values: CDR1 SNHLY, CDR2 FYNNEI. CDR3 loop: CASRGNSGGPIRETQYF. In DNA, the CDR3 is TGTGCCAGCAGGGGGAATAGCGGGGGCCCGATTCGAGAGACCCAGTACTTC.

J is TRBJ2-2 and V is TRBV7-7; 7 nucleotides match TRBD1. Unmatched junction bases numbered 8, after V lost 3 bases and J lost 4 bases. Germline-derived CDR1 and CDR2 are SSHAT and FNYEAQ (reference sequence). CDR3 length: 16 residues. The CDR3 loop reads CASSLARTGRTGELFF. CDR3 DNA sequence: TGTGCCAGCAGCTTGGCACGGACAGGCCGCACCGGGGAGCTGTTTTTT.

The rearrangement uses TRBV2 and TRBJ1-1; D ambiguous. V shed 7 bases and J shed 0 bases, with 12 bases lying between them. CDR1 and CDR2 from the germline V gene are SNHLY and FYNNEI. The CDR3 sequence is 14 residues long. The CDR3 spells CASIMTTMNTEAFF. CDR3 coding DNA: TGTGCCAGCATTATGACAACCATGAACACTGAAGCTTTCTTT.

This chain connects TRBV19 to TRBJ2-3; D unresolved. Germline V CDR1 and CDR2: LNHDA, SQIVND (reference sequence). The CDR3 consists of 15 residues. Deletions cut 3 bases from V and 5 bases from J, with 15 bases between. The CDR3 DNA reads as TGTGCCAGTAGTATTGGCAATAAGAAACGAGATACGCAGTATTTT. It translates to CASSIGNKKRDTQYF.

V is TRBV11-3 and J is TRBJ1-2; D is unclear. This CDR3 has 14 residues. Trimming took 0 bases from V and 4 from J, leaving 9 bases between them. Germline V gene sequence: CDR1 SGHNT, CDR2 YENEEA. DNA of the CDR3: TGTGCCAGCAGCTTAGATAGCGGGAGCTATGGCTACACCTTC. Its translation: CASSLDSGSYGYTF.

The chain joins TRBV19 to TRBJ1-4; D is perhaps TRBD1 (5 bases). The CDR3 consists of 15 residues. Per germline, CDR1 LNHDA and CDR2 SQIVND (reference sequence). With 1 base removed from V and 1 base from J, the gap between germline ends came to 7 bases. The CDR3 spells CASSIGQGTNEKLFF. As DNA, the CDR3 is TGTGCCAGTAGTATAGGCCAGGGAACTAATGAAAAACTGTTTTTT. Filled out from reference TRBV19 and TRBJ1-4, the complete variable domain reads DGGITQSPKYLFRKEGQNVTLSCEQNLNHDAMYWYRQDPGQGLRLIYYSQIVNDFQKGDIAEGYSVSREKKESFPLTVTSAQKNPTAFYLCASSIGQGTNEKLFFGSGTQLSVL.

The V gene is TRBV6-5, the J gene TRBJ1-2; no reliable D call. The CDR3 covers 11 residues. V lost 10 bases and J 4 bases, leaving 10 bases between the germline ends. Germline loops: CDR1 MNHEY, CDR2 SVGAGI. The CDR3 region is CATRFGYGYTF. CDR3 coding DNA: TGTGCCACCCGATTCGGCTATGGCTACACCTTC.

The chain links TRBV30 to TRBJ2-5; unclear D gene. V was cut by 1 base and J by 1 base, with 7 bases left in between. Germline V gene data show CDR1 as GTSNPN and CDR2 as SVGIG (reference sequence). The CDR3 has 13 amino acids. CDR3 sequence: CAWSERAQETQYF. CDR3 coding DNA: TGTGCCTGGAGTGAGCGTGCCCAAGAGACCCAGTACTTC.

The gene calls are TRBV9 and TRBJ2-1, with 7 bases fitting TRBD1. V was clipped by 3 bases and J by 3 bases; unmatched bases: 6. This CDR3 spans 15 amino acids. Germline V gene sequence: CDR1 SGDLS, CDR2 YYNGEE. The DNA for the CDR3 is TGTGCCAGCAGCGACCGACAGGGTTACTACAATGAGCAGTTCTTC. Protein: CASSDRQGYYNEQFF.

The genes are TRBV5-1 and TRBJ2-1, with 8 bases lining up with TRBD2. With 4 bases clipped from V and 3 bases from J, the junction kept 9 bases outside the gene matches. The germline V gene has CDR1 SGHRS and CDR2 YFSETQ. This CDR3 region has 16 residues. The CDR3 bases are TGCGCCAGCAGCACACCAGCGGGGGTTTACTACAATGAGCAGTTCTTC. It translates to CASSTPAGVYYNEQFF.

The CDR3 region has the DNA TGTGCCAGTAGTTGGGACTGGGGCAGCAGTGAGCAGTTCTTC. This translates into CASSWDWGSSEQFF. This sequence joins TRBV19 and TRBJ2-1; tentative D call: TRBD2 (6 bases). Trimming cost V 5 bases and J 9 bases, with 17 bases left between them. Germline-derived CDR1 and CDR2 are LNHDA and SQIVND (reference sequence). The CDR3 consists of 14 residues.

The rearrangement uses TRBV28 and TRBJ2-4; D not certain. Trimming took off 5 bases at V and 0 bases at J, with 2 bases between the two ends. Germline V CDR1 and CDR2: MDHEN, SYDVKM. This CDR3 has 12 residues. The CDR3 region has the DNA TGTGCCAGCAGTCTAGCCAAAAACATTCAGTACTTC. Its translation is CASSLAKNIQYF.

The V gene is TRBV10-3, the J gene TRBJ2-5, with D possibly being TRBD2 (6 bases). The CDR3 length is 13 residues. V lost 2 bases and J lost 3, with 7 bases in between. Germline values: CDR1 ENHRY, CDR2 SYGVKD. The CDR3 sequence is CAISERTKETQYF. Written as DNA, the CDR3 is TGTGCCATCAGTGAGCGGACTAAAGAGACCCAGTACTTC.

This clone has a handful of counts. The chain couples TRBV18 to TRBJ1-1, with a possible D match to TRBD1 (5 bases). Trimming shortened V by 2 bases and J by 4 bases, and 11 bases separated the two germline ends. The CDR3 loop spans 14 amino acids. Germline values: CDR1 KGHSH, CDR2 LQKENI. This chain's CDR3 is CASSPGQGLTEAFF. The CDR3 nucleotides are TGTGCCAGCTCACCAGGGCAGGGTCTCACTGAAGCTTTCTTT.

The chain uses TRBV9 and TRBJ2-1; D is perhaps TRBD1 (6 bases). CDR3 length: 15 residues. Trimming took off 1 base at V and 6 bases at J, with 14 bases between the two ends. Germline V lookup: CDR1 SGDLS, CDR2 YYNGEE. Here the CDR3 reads CASSVSTGIPNEQFF. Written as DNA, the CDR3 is TGTGCCAGCAGCGTATCCACAGGGATCCCCAATGAGCAGTTCTTC.

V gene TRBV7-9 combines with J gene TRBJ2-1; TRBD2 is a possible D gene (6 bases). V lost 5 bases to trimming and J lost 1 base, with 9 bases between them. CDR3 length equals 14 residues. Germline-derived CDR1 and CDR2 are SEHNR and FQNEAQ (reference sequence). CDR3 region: CASSLSGSYNEQFF. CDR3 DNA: TGTGCCAGCAGCCTTAGCGGATCCTACAATGAGCAGTTCTTC.

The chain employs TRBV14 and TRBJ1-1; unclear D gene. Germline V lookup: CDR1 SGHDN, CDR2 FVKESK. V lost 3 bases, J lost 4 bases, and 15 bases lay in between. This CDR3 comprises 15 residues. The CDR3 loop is CASSQIPGFSTEAFF. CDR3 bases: TGTGCCAGCAGCCAGATCCCGGGTTTCAGCACTGAAGCTTTCTTT. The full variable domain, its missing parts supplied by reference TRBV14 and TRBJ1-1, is EAGVTQFPSHSVIEKGQTVTLRCDPISGHDNLYWYRRVMGKEIKFLLHFVKESKQDESGMPNNRFLAERTGGTYSTLKVQPAELEDSGVYFCASSQIPGFSTEAFFGQGTRLTVV.

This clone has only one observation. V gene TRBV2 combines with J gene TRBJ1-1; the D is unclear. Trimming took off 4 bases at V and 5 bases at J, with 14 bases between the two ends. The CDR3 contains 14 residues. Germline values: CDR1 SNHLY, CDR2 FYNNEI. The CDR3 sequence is CASSAVSRRTEAFF. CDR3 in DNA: TGTGCCAGCAGTGCGGTCTCGAGGCGGACTGAAGCTTTCTTT.